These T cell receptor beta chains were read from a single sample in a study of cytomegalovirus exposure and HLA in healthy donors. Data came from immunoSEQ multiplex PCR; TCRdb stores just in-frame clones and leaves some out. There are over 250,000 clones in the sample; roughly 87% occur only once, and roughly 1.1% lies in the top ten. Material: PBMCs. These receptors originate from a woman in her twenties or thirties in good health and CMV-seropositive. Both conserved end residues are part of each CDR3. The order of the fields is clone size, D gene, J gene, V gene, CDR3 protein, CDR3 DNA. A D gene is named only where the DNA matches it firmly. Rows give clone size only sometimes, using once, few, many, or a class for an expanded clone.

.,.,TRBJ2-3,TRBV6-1,CASSELVGDTQYF,TGTGCCAGCAGTGAATTAGTGGGGGATACGCAGTATTTT
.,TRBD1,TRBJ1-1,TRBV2,CAKWTGGNTEAFF,TGTGCCAAATGGACAGGGGGCAACACTGAAGCTTTCTTT
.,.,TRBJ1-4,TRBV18,CASSPDSGEKLFF,TGTGCCAGCTCACCAGACAGTGGTGAAAAACTGTTTTTT
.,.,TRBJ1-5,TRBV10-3,CAISESATGNQPQHF,TGTGCCATCAGTGAGTCGGCAACAGGGAATCAGCCCCAGCATTTT
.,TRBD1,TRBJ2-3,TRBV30,CAWARQGNTQYF,TGTGCCTGGGCCAGACAGGGGAATACGCAGTATTTT
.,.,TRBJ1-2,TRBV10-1,CASSECEANYGYTF,TGCGCCAGCAGTGAGTGCGAGGCTAACTATGGCTACACCTTC
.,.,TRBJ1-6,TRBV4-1,CASSQDRGGYNSPLHF,TGCGCCAGCAGCCAAGATAGGGGGGGATATAATTCACCCCTCCACTTT
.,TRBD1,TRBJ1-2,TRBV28,CASRETGKLYGYTF,TGTGCCAGCAGGGAGACAGGGAAATTATATGGCTACACCTTC
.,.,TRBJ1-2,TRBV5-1,CASSWDPREGGYTF,TGCGCCAGCAGCTGGGACCCTCGAGAAGGTGGCTACACCTTC
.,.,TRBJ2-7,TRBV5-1,CASKHSSGAPYEQYF,TGCGCCAGCAAGCACAGCTCGGGGGCCCCCTACGAGCAGTACTTC
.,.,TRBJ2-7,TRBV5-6,CASSSGTRRYEQYF,TGTGCCAGCAGCTCCGGGACAAGAAGGTACGAGCAGTACTTC
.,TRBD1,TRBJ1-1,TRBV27,CASRETRGPTEAFF,TGTGCCAGCAGGGAGACGAGGGGGCCCACTGAAGCTTTCTTT
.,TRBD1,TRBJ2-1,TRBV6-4,CASSPGTGGYNEQFF,TGTGCCAGCAGCCCCGGGACAGGCGGTTACAATGAGCAGTTCTTC
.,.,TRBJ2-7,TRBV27,CASSSKHIAYEQYF,TGTGCCAGCAGTTCGAAGCACATCGCCTACGAGCAGTACTTC
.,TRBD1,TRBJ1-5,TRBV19,CASSTRGSNQPQHF,TGTGCCAGTAGCACCAGGGGGAGCAATCAGCCCCAGCATTTT
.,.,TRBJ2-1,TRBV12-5,CASGGGTRNNEQFF,TGTGCTAGTGGGGGAGGAACTAGAAACAATGAGCAGTTCTTC
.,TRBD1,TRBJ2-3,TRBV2,CASSLTQGTGGTDTQYF,TGTGCCAGCAGTCTCACCCAGGGGACAGGGGGCACAGATACGCAGTATTTT
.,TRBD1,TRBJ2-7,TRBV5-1,CASSWAPGQGAWEQYF,TGCGCCAGCAGCTGGGCCCCGGGACAGGGGGCTTGGGAGCAGTACTTC
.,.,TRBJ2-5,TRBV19,CASSQRRETQYF,TGTGCCAGTAGTCAAAGGAGGGAGACCCAGTACTTC
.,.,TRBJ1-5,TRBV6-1,CASREPLGGYNQPQHF,TGTGCCAGCAGAGAACCCTTAGGTGGGTACAATCAGCCCCAGCATTTT
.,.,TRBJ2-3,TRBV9,CASSVGGETGTDTQYF,TGTGCCAGCAGCGTAGGCGGTGAGACTGGCACAGATACGCAGTATTTT
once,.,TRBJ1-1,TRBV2,CASSGGLGSTEAFF,TGTGCCAGCAGTGGGGGGTTGGGGAGCACTGAAGCTTTCTTT
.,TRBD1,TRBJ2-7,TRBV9,CASSPWTGDSPRGEQYF,TGTGCCAGCAGCCCATGGACAGGGGACTCTCCACGAGGCGAGCAGTACTTC
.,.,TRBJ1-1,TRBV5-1,CASSLQPTNTEAFF,TGCGCCAGCAGCTTGCAGCCAACGAACACTGAAGCTTTCTTT